Sequencing of this TCR beta chain was carried out in a study of vaccination effects on CD4 cells after COVID-19. Note on this clone: What it binds is not known.

Viral peptide pools were used in the ViraFEST assay to expand antigen-specific CD4+ T cells, and sequencing came afterward. Isolation of CD4+ T cells took place after about 10 days of culture. BNT162b2 vaccine or mRNA-1273 vaccine was given to participants in two doses. Trimming removed 1 base from V and 1 base from J, with 9 bases in between. The CDR3 is made up of 15 amino acids. Germline values: CDR1 SGHAT, CDR2 FQNNGV. Assay: immunoSEQ multiplex PCR; the TCRdb copy retains only in-frame clones and omits some. The table lists tens of thousands of clones, around four fifths of them singletons, with around 1.2% in the top ten.

The TCR was taken from a human donor who received a COVID-19 vaccine. The specimen comprised CD4+ T cells from PBMCs cultured with HCoV-229E spike peptides, sampled after COVID-19 vaccination. The V gene is TRBV11-2, the J gene TRBJ2-3; D perhaps matches TRBD2 (5 bases). The CDR3 region is CASSLAVRGTDTQYF. CDR3 DNA sequence: TGTGCCAGCAGCTTAGCGGTGAGGGGCACAGATACGCAGTATTTT.